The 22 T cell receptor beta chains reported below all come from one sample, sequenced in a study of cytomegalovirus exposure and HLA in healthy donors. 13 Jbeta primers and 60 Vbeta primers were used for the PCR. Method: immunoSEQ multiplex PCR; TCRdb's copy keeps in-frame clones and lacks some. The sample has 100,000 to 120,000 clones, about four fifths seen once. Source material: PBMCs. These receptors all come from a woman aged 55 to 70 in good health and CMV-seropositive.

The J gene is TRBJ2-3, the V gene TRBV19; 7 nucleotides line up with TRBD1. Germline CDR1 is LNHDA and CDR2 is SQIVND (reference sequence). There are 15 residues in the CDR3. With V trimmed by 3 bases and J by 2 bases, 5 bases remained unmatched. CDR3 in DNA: TGTGCCAGTAGTATGCAGGGGGATTACACAGATACGCAGTATTTT. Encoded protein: CASSMQGDYTDTQYF.

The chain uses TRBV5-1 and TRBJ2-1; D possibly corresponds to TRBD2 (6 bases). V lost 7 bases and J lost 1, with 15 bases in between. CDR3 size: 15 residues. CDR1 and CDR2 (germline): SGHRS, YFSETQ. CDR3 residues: CASFPGGVSYNEQFF. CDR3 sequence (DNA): TGCGCCAGCTTCCCCGGCGGGGTATCCTACAATGAGCAGTTCTTC.

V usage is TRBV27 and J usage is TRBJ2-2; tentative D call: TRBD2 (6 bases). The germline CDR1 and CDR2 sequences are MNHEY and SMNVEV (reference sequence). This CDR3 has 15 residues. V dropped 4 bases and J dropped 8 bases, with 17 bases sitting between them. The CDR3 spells CASSSRGSGRGELFF. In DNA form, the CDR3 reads TGTGCCAGCAGTTCAAGAGGGAGCGGGCGAGGGGAGCTGTTTTTT.

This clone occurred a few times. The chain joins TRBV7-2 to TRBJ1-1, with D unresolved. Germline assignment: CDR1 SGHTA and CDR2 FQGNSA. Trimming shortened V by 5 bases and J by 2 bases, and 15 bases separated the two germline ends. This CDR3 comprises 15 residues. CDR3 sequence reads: CASSPRRGGNTEAFF. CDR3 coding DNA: TGTGCCAGCAGCCCCCGTCGGGGAGGCAACACTGAAGCTTTCTTT.

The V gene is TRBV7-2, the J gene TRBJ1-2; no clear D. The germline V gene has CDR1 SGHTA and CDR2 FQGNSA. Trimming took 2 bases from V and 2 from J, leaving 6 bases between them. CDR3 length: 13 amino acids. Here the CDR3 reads CASSLRRNYGYTF. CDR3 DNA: TGTGCCAGCAGCTTACGCAGGAACTATGGCTACACCTTC.

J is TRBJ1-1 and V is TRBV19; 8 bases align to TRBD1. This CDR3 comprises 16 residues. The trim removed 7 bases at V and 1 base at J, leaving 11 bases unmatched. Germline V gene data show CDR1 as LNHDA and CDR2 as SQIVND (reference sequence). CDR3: CASTSPTGAKNTEAFF. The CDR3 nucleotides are TGTGCCAGTACCTCCCCGACAGGGGCGAAGAACACTGAAGCTTTCTTT.

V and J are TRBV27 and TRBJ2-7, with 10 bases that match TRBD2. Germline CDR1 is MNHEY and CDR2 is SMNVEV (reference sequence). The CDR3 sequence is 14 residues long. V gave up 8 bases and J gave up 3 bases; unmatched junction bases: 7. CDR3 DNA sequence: TGTGCCAGCCTTGGACTAGCGGTTGACTACGAGCAGTACTTC. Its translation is CASLGLAVDYEQYF.

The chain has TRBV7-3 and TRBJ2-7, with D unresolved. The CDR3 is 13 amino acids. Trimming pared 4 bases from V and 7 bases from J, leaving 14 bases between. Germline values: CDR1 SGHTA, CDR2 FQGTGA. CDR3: CASSSRPFYEQYF. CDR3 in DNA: TGTGCCAGCAGCTCCCGCCCCTTCTATGAGCAGTACTTC.

CDR3 nucleotide sequence: TGTGCCAGCAGCACCAGGACAGGGAGGGAGACCCAGTACTTC. Residues: CASSTRTGRETQYF. V usage is TRBV5-8 and J usage is TRBJ2-5; 8 nucleotides match TRBD1. The CDR3 is made up of 14 amino acids. CDR1 and CDR2 (germline): SGHTS, YDEGEE. V gave up 4 bases and J gave up 5 bases; unmatched junction bases: 7.

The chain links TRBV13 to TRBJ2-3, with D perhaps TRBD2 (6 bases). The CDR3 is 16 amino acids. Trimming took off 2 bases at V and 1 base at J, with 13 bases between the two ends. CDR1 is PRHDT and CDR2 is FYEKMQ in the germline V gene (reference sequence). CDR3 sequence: CASSLSGVPGTDTQYF. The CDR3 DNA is TGTGCCAGCAGCTTATCGGGAGTACCTGGCACAGATACGCAGTATTTT.

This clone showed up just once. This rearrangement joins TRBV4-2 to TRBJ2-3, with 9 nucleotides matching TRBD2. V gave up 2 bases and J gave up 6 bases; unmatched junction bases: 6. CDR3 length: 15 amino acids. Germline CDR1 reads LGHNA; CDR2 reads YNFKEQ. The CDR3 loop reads CASSQSGTSYDTQYF. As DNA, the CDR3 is TGTGCCAGCAGCCAATCCGGGACTAGCTATGATACGCAGTATTTT.

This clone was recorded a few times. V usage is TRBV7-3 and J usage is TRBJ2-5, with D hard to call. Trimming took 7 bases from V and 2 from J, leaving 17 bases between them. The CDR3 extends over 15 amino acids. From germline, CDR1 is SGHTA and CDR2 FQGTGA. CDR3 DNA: TGTGCCAGCATCCCGACCCAGCGTAAACAAGAGACCCAGTACTTC. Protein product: CASIPTQRKQETQYF.

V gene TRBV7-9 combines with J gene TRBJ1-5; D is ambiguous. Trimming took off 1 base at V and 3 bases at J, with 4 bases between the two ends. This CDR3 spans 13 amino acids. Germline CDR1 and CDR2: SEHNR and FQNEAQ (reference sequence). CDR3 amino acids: CASSLGLNQPQHF. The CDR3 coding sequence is TGTGCCAGCAGCTTAGGTCTCAATCAGCCCCAGCATTTT. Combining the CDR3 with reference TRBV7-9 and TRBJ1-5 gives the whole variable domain DTGVSQNPRHKITKRGQNVTFRCDPISEHNRLYWYRQTLGQGPEFLTYFQNEAQLEKSRLLSDRFSAERPKGSFSTLEIQRTEQGDSAMYLCASSLGLNQPQHFGDGTRLSIL.

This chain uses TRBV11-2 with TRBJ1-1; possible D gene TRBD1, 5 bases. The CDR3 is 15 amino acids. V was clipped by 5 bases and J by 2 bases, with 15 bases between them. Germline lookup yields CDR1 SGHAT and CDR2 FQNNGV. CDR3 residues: CASSLNGGTNTEAFF. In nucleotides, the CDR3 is TGTGCCAGCAGCCTAAATGGTGGGACTAACACTGAAGCTTTCTTT.

The CDR3 here is CASSPQGQGSEQYF. CDR3 coding DNA: TGTGCCAGCTCACCGCAGGGACAGGGTAGCGAGCAGTACTTC. The chain is built from TRBV18 and TRBJ2-7; the match to TRBD1 covers 9 bases. Germline CDR1 reads KGHSH; CDR2 reads LQKENI. Trimming cost V 3 bases and J 6 bases; bases outside gene matches: 6. The CDR3 extends over 14 amino acids.

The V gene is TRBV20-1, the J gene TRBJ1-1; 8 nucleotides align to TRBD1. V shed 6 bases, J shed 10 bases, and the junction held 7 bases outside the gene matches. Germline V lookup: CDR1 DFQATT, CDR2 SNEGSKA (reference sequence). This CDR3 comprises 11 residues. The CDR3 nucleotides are TGCAGTGCCATAGCACAGGGGGTAGCTTTCTTT. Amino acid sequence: CSAIAQGVAFF.

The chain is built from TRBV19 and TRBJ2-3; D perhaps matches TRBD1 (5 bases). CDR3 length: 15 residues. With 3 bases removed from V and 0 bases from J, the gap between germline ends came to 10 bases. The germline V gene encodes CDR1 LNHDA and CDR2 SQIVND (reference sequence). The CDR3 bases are TGTGCCAGTAGTATCGCAGGGTATAGCACAGATACGCAGTATTTT. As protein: CASSIAGYSTDTQYF.

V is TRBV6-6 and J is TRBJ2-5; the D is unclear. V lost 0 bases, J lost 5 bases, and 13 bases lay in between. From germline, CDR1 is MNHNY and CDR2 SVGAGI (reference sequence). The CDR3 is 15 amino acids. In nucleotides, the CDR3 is TGTGCCAGCAGTTACTCAAGCGTTCGGTGGGAGACCCAGTACTTC. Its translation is CASSYSSVRWETQYF.

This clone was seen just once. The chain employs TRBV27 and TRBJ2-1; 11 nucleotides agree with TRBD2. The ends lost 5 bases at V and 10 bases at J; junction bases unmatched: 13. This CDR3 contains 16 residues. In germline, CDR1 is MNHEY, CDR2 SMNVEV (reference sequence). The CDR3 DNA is TGTGCCAGCAGTATCATAGCGGGAGGGCCGACTGGGGAGCAGTTCTTC. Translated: CASSIIAGGPTGEQFF.

CDR3 DNA: TGTGCCAGCAGTTTCGCTGGGGGGGCGGGAGGGTTCACCGGGGAGCTGTTTTTT. This codes for CASSFAGGAGGFTGELFF. V and J are TRBV28 and TRBJ2-2; TRBD2 aligns across 9 bases. After removal of 3 bases from V and 4 bases from J, the junction contained 12 bases not matched to a gene. CDR3 length: 18 residues. Per germline, CDR1 MDHEN and CDR2 SYDVKM.

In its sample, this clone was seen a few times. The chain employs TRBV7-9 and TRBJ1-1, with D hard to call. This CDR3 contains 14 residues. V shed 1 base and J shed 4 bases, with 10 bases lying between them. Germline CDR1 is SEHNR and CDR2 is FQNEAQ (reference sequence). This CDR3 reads CASSLGRAGTEAFF. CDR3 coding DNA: TGTGCCAGCAGCTTAGGGAGGGCCGGCACTGAAGCTTTCTTT.

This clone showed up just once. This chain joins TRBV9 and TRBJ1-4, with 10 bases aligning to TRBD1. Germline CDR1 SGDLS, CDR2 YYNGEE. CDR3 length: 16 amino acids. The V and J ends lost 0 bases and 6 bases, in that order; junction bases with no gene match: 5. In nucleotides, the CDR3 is TGTGCCAGCAGCGTAGGGACAGGGGGACGGGATGAAAAACTGTTTTTT. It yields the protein CASSVGTGGRDEKLFF.